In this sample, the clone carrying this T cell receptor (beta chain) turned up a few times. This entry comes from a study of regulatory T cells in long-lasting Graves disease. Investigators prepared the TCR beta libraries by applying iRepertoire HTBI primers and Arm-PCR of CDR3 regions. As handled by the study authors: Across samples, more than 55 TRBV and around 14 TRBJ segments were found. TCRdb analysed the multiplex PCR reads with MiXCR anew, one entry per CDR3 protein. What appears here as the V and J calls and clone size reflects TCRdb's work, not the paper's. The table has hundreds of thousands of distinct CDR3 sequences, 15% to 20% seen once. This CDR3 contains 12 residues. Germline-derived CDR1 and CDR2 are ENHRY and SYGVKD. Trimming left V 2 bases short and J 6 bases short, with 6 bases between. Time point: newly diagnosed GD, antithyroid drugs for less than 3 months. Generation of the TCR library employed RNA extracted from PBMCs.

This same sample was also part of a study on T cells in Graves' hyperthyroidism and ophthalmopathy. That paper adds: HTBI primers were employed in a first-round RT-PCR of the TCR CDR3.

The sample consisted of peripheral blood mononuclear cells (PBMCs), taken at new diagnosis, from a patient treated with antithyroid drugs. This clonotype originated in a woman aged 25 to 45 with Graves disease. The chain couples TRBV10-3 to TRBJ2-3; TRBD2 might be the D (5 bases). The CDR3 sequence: CAISEGGDTQYF. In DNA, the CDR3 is TGTGCCATCAGTGAGGGAGGCGATACGCAGTATTTT.